A selection of T cell receptor beta chains follows, all from one sample in a study of cytomegalovirus exposure and HLA in healthy donors. The repertoire was sequenced with immunoSEQ multiplex PCR; TCRdb's copy has only in-frame clones and lacks some. The sample has some 150,000 clones, 86% seen once. The sequenced sample consisted of PBMCs. The receptors stem from a man in his late teens or twenties in good health and CMV-seropositive. The CDR3 runs from the conserved cysteine through the conserved F or W. The D gene is left open where the match is weak. Size is omitted from some rows. Given values are once, few, many or a class for expanded clones.

>once|TRBJ2-7|.|TRBV6-6
TGTGCCAGCAGTTACTCTCCCCACTCCTACGAGCAGTACTTC
CASSYSPHSYEQYF
>.|TRBJ1-1|.|TRBV7-3
TGTGCCAGCAGAAAGACAGGACTGAACACTGAAGCTTTCTTT
CASRKTGLNTEAFF
>.|TRBJ1-2|TRBD1|TRBV5-4
TGTGCCAGCAGCAACGGACAGGAGGTCCTTAGTAATGGCTACACCTTC
CASSNGQEVLSNGYTF
>.|TRBJ1-5|.|TRBV2
TGTGCCAGCAGTGATCGGCAGGGTGGAAATCAGCCCCAGCATTTT
CASSDRQGGNQPQHF
>.|TRBJ1-5|TRBD1|TRBV7-9
TGTGCCAGCAGCTACGGGACAGGGGGCAATCAGCCCCAGCATTTT
CASSYGTGGNQPQHF
>.|TRBJ1-4|.|TRBV4-3
TGCGCCAGCAGCTACAGGGTCGGGGAAAAACTGTTTTTT
CASSYRVGEKLFF
>.|TRBJ1-5|.|TRBV15
TGTGCCACCAGCAGAGAGCTACTTGAGACAGTGGGAAATCAGCCCCAGCATTTT
CATSRELLETVGNQPQHF
>.|TRBJ2-1|TRBD2|TRBV27
TGTGCCAGCAGTCCAGGACTAGCGGGGGTTTTCTCCTACAATGAGCAGTTCTTC
CASSPGLAGVFSYNEQFF
>.|TRBJ2-3|TRBD1|TRBV2
TGTGCCAGCAAGTTAGAGGGGGCAAAAGATACGCAGTATTTT
CASKLEGAKDTQYF
>.|TRBJ2-1|TRBD2|TRBV27
TGTGCCAGCAGTTCCACTAGCGGGGGTGGGAATGAGCAGTTCTTC
CASSSTSGGGNEQFF
>.|TRBJ1-2|.|TRBV28
TGTGCCAGCAGTTTATTGGGCCCACAGGAGGGGTCCGGGGGCTACACCTTC
CASSLLGPQEGSGGYTF
>once|TRBJ2-5|.|TRBV19
TGTGCCAGTAGCGCGGGACAGCAAGAGACCCAGTACTTC
CASSAGQQETQYF
>.|TRBJ2-6|.|TRBV5-6
TGTGCCAGCAGCCCTACGTACGGGGCTGGGGCCAACGTCCTGACTTTC
CASSPTYGAGANVLTF
>.|TRBJ2-1|.|TRBV7-3
TGTGCCAGCAGCCCAAGAGGGGGGGCCACCGTAGCAAGGGGCAATGAGCAGTTCTTC
CASSPRGGATVARGNEQFF
>few|TRBJ2-7|.|TRBV30
TGTGCCTGGACAGGGGCTACCTACGAGCAGTACTTC
CAWTGATYEQYF
>.|TRBJ2-7|.|TRBV6-6
TGTGCCAGCAGTTACGGGAGCGGGTCCTACGAGCAGTACTTC
CASSYGSGSYEQYF
>.|TRBJ1-1|TRBD1|TRBV5-1
TGCGCCAGCAGCTTGGGACAGGGTGGGTTTAGCACTGAAGCTTTCTTT
CASSLGQGGFSTEAFF
>few|TRBJ2-1|TRBD2|TRBV6-4
TGTGCCAGCAGTCCAAGCGGGGGGGCCTACAATGAGCAGTTCTTC
CASSPSGGAYNEQFF
>once|TRBJ2-2|TRBD1|TRBV11-2
TGTGCCAGCAACCAGATAGGGACAGGGGGGAGCACCGGGGAGCTGTTTTTT
CASNQIGTGGSTGELFF
>.|TRBJ2-7|TRBD1|TRBV29-1
TGCAGCGTGCGGACAGGGCGCGACTACGAGCAGTACTTC
CSVRTGRDYEQYF
>.|TRBJ2-7|TRBD2|TRBV27
TGTGCCAGCAGCCAAGATCCTAGCGGGAGCTCCTACGAGCAGTACTTC
CASSQDPSGSSYEQYF
>.|TRBJ2-5|TRBD1|TRBV2
TGTGCCAGCGGGGACAGGGTTGAGACCCAGTACTTC
CASGDRVETQYF
>.|TRBJ2-7|.|TRBV29-1
TGCAGCGTTGCTCCCGGGACACCCTACGAGCAGTACTTC
CSVAPGTPYEQYF
>.|TRBJ2-7|TRBD1|TRBV5-1
TGCGCCAGCAGAACTTCGGGACAGGGAATTGAGCAGTACTTC
CASRTSGQGIEQYF
>many|TRBJ1-2|.|TRBV2
TGTGCCAGCAGTCCAGGCCACACCTTC
CASSPGHTF
>.|TRBJ1-1|.|TRBV2
TGTGCCAGCAGCCCACGGGAGAACACTGAAGCTTTCTTT
CASSPRENTEAFF
>.|TRBJ2-7|.|TRBV7-9
TGTGCCAGCAGCTTACTGACAGGCCCACCTTACTCCTACGAGCAGTACTTC
CASSLLTGPPYSYEQYF
>.|TRBJ1-2|.|TRBV5-6
TGTGCCAGCAGCTTGCAATGGGCGTACTCTAGCTACACCTTC
CASSLQWAYSSYTF
>.|TRBJ2-7|.|TRBV7-6
TGTGCCAGCAGCTTAGGCGCAGGCTCCTACGAGCAGTACTTC
CASSLGAGSYEQYF
>.|TRBJ2-2|.|TRBV9
TGTGCCAGCAACCTTGCGGGGTCGAACACCGGGGAGCTGTTTTTT
CASNLAGSNTGELFF